The 27 T cell receptor beta chains listed next were all sequenced from one sample in a study of cytomegalovirus exposure and HLA in healthy donors. Here immunoSEQ multiplex PCR was the method, and the copy in TCRdb shows in-frame clones only, minus some. This sample has around 300,000 clones; approximately 90% occur once, and the top ten carry approximately 0.9%. The sequenced sample consisted of PBMCs. The receptors were gathered from a young woman in good health and CMV-seronegative.

The chain is built from TRBV5-4 and TRBJ2-7; TRBD1 agrees at 10 bases. In germline, CDR1 is SGHNT, CDR2 YYREEE (reference sequence). CDR3 length equals 14 residues. V lost 2 bases and J lost 5; bases outside the gene matches: 4. CDR3 bases: TGTGCCAGCAGCTTTACCGGGACAGGGGACGAGCAGTACTTC. Protein: CASSFTGTGDEQYF.

The J gene is TRBJ2-2, the V gene TRBV5-1; 9 bases match TRBD2. Germline V gene sequence: CDR1 SGHRS, CDR2 YFSETQ. V trimming: 4 bases; J trimming: 3 bases; junction bases outside the gene matches: 7. CDR3 length equals 16 residues. CDR3 in amino acids: CASSEAGGPDTGELFF. The CDR3 DNA sequence: TGCGCCAGCAGCGAGGCGGGAGGGCCAGACACCGGGGAGCTGTTTTTT.

This rearrangement joins TRBV10-3 to TRBJ2-7, with D maybe TRBD1 (5 bases). Germline V gives CDR1 ENHRY, CDR2 SYGVKD. V was pared by 3 bases and J by 0 bases, with 9 bases between. The CDR3 runs 14 residues. CDR3 protein: CAISDDRGSYEQYF. The CDR3 DNA reads as TGTGCCATCAGTGATGATAGGGGCTCCTACGAGCAGTACTTC.

The chain carries TRBV6-1 and TRBJ2-2; D not resolved. Trimming shortened V by 10 bases and J by 1 base, and 13 bases separated the two germline ends. Germline CDR1 reads MNHNS; CDR2 reads SASEGT. The CDR3 loop spans 14 amino acids. The CDR3 coding sequence is TGTGCCACGGTACAGACCCTGAACACCGGGGAGCTGTTTTTT. This encodes CATVQTLNTGELFF.

The gene calls are TRBV2 and TRBJ2-2; TRBD2 aligns across 11 bases. The V segment lost 6 bases and the J segment 7 bases; nucleotides outside the gene matches: 4. The germline CDR1 and CDR2 sequences are SNHLY and FYNNEI. The CDR3 runs to 14 residues. The CDR3 sequence: CASSLGLAVGELFF. The CDR3 nucleotides read TGTGCCAGCAGCCTGGGACTAGCGGTCGGGGAGCTGTTTTTT.

This clone has more than one count but fewer than ten. This chain joins TRBV28 and TRBJ1-2; D might be TRBD1 (6 bases). Germline CDR1 reads MDHEN; CDR2 reads SYDVKM. This CDR3 is 16 amino acids long. V lost 2 bases to trimming and J lost 4 bases, with 17 bases between them. Here the CDR3 reads CASSLGSGGAAYGYTF. Here the CDR3 DNA reads TGTGCCAGCAGTTTAGGATCGGGGGGCGCGGCCTATGGCTACACCTTC.

The gene calls are TRBV30 and TRBJ1-5; D is unclear. This CDR3 has 13 amino acids. Trimming took off 1 base at V and 5 bases at J, with 9 bases between the two ends. Germline CDR1 is GTSNPN and CDR2 is SVGIG (reference sequence). Here the CDR3 reads CAWSGGDDQPQHF. The DNA of the CDR3 is TGTGCCTGGAGTGGGGGAGATGATCAGCCCCAGCATTTT.

V is TRBV28 and J is TRBJ2-3, with 8 bases fitting TRBD2. Trimming at V came to 5 bases and at J to 2 bases, leaving 3 bases not matched to a gene. The CDR3 is made up of 14 amino acids. Germline CDR1 reads MDHEN; CDR2 reads SYDVKM. CDR3 nucleotide sequence: TGTGCCAGCAGTGGTAGCGGGACCACAGATACGCAGTATTTT. Amino acid sequence: CASSGSGTTDTQYF.

The chain employs TRBV18 and TRBJ1-5; D might be TRBD1 (5 bases). This CDR3 contains 15 residues. Germline V gene sequence: CDR1 KGHSH, CDR2 LQKENI. Trimming pared 0 bases from V and 3 bases from J, leaving 9 bases between. The CDR3 reads CASSPPGTFNQPQHF. CDR3 sequence (DNA): TGTGCCAGCTCACCACCGGGGACTTTCAATCAGCCCCAGCATTTT.

The CDR3 nucleotides are TGTGCCAGCAGCATAGTCCCAGGGACAGGAATCATCTACGAGCAGTACTTC. Protein: CASSIVPGTGIIYEQYF. The rearrangement uses TRBV7-6 and TRBJ2-7, with 8 bases matching TRBD1. CDR3 size: 17 residues. The germline V gene encodes CDR1 SGHVS and CDR2 FNYEAQ. Trimming removed 5 bases from V and 3 bases from J; junction bases left unmatched: 15.

The chain is built from TRBV9 and TRBJ2-6; 12 bases align to TRBD1. CDR1 SGDLS and CDR2 YYNGEE come from the germline V gene. The CDR3 runs 17 residues. Unmatched junction bases numbered 2, after V lost 2 bases and J lost 2 bases. The CDR3 spells CASSVRDRGPGANVLTF. In nucleotides, the CDR3 is TGTGCCAGCAGCGTCCGGGACAGGGGGCCTGGGGCCAACGTCCTGACTTTC.

The chain is built from TRBV19 and TRBJ1-4; 7 nucleotides line up with TRBD1. In germline, CDR1 is LNHDA, CDR2 SQIVND (reference sequence). The V and J ends lost 5 bases and 3 bases, in that order; junction bases with no gene match: 6. CDR3 length equals 15 residues. The CDR3 loop reads CASSGPDRSNEKLFF. The CDR3 DNA is TGTGCCAGTAGTGGGCCGGACAGGTCTAATGAAAAACTGTTTTTT.

This chain uses TRBV5-1 with TRBJ2-7; 10 positions agree with TRBD2. The CDR3 is 15 residues long. Germline trimming cut 0 bases from V and 3 bases from J; bases unmatched to any gene: 3. Germline CDR1 and CDR2: SGHRS and YFSETQ. CDR3 bases: TGCGCCAGCAGCTTGGTGACTAGCGGGTACTACGAGCAGTACTTC. Translation: CASSLVTSGYYEQYF. The full variable domain, completed using reference TRBV5-1 and TRBJ2-7, is KAGVTQTPRYLIKTRGQQVTLSCSPISGHRSVSWYQQTPGQGLQFLFEYFSETQRNKGNFPGRFSGRQFSNSRSEMNVSTLELGDSALYLCASSLVTSGYYEQYFGPGTRLTVT.

In DNA form, the CDR3 reads TGTGCCAGCAGTTTGGGCGATAGGACAGGGGAAGCGCGAGCTTTCTTT. Translating it yields CASSLGDRTGEARAFF. V gene TRBV28 combines with J gene TRBJ1-1; 9 nucleotides align to TRBD1. CDR1 and CDR2 (germline): MDHEN, SYDVKM. This CDR3 contains 16 residues. The V segment lost 3 bases and the J segment 10 bases; nucleotides outside the gene matches: 15.

The chain has TRBV29-1 and TRBJ2-1, with 7 bases aligning to TRBD1. Trimming at V came to 7 bases and at J to 0 bases, leaving 24 bases not matched to a gene. Germline lookup yields CDR1 SQVTM and CDR2 ANQGSEA. The CDR3 covers 20 residues. The CDR3 sequence: CSGGRGGAAPGRISYNEQFF. For the CDR3, the DNA is TGCAGCGGGGGGAGAGGGGGCGCTGCCCCGGGGCGGATCTCCTACAATGAGCAGTTCTTC.

This chain links TRBV6-5 with TRBJ1-1, with 7 bases matching TRBD1. Looked up from germline, CDR1 is MNHEY and CDR2 is SVGAGI. The CDR3 has 12 residues. Trimming cost V 11 bases and J 4 bases; bases outside gene matches: 7. CDR3 bases: TGTGCCGTACGACAGGGTTTCACTGAAGCTTTCTTT. Translation: CAVRQGFTEAFF.

A single count supports this clone. J is TRBJ2-7 and V is TRBV4-1; TRBD2 might be the D (6 bases). The germline gives CDR1 MGHRA, CDR2 YSYEKL. The CDR3 has 16 residues. V gave up 3 bases and J gave up 0 bases, with 15 bases separating them. This CDR3 is CASSQSSRGSSYEQYF. Written as DNA, the CDR3 is TGCGCCAGCAGCCAGTCCAGCCGGGGGAGCTCCTACGAGCAGTACTTC.

This sequence joins TRBV9 and TRBJ2-3; a weak D match, TRBD2 (6 bases). This CDR3 comprises 16 residues. The germline V gene has CDR1 SGDLS and CDR2 YYNGEE. V gave up 4 bases and J gave up 2 bases, with 17 bases separating them. The CDR3 is CASSPSPRDFTDTQYF. DNA of the CDR3: TGTGCCAGCAGCCCATCCCCACGGGACTTCACAGATACGCAGTATTTT.

The V gene is TRBV15, the J gene TRBJ1-2; D might be TRBD1 (5 bases). Germline loops: CDR1 LNHNV, CDR2 YYDKDF (reference sequence). The CDR3 sequence is 13 residues long. Trimming pared 0 bases from V and 8 bases from J, leaving 10 bases between. CDR3 DNA sequence: TGTGCCACCAGCAGAGATCCCCCAGGGGGCTACACCTTC. Protein sequence: CATSRDPPGGYTF. The complete variable domain, with remaining parts taken from reference TRBV15 and TRBJ1-2, reads DAMVIQNPRYQVTQFGKPVTLSCSQTLNHNVMYWYQQKSSQAPKLLFHYYDKDFNNEADTPDNFQSRRPNTSFCFLDIRSPGLGDTAMYLCATSRDPPGGYTFGSGTRLTVV.

This chain uses TRBV28 with TRBJ2-7; 7 bases match TRBD2. The germline V gene encodes CDR1 MDHEN and CDR2 SYDVKM. This CDR3 has 16 amino acids. V lost 6 bases and J lost 5; bases outside the gene matches: 16. The CDR3: CASRAGGSSGLHEQYF. CDR3 nucleotide sequence: TGTGCCAGCAGGGCTGGCGGGAGTTCGGGCCTCCACGAGCAGTACTTC.

The chain couples TRBV28 to TRBJ1-5; D ambiguous. This CDR3 has 17 amino acids. Trimming took 3 bases from V and 7 from J, leaving 22 bases between them. Germline CDR1 reads MDHEN; CDR2 reads SYDVKM. The CDR3 coding sequence is TGTGCCAGCAGTTTCCCCACTCGGGGTGGATCGAAGCAGCCCCAGCATTTT. Encoded protein: CASSFPTRGGSKQPQHF.

The genes are TRBV2 and TRBJ2-1; 10 nucleotides match TRBD1. V dropped 6 bases and J dropped 3; count of bases not matched to a gene: 2. The germline CDR1 and CDR2 sequences are SNHLY and FYNNEI. The CDR3 extends over 14 amino acids. The chain's CDR3 is CASRTGGFYNEQFF. In nucleotides, the CDR3 is TGTGCCAGCAGGACAGGGGGCTTCTACAATGAGCAGTTCTTC. The full variable domain, its missing parts supplied by reference TRBV2 and TRBJ2-1, is EPEVTQTPSHQVTQMGQEVILRCVPISNHLYFYWYRQILGQKVEFLVSFYNNEISEKSEIFDDQFSVERPDGSNFTLKIRSTKLEDSAMYFCASRTGGFYNEQFFGPGTRLTVL.

The V call is TRBV9, the J call TRBJ2-1; D gene ambiguous. The germline gives CDR1 SGDLS, CDR2 YYNGEE. The CDR3 loop spans 12 amino acids. Deletions cut 3 bases from V and 10 bases from J, with 11 bases between. CDR3: CASSALGDEQFF. As DNA, the CDR3 is TGTGCCAGCAGCGCCCTAGGCGACGAGCAGTTCTTC. The full variable domain, rest sourced from reference TRBV9 and TRBJ2-1, is DSGVTQTPKHLITATGQRVTLRCSPRSGDLSVYWYQQSLDQGLQFLIQYYNGEERAKGNILERFSAQQFPDLHSELNLSSLELGDSALYFCASSALGDEQFFGPGTRLTVL.

The chain carries TRBV7-8 and TRBJ2-1; 11 positions agree with TRBD2. This CDR3 spans 16 amino acids. V was pared by 1 base and J by 4 bases, with 3 bases of the junction left unmatched. Germline V gene data show CDR1 as SGHVS and CDR2 as FQNEAQ. CDR3 in amino acids: CASSLEASGGYNEQFF. The DNA of the CDR3 is TGTGCCAGCAGCTTAGAAGCTAGCGGGGGGTACAATGAGCAGTTCTTC.

This rearrangement joins TRBV2 to TRBJ1-4; 12 bases are a match to TRBD1. This CDR3 is built from 14 residues. V lost 7 bases to trimming and J lost 7 bases; unmatched junction nucleotides: 4. Germline lookup yields CDR1 SNHLY and CDR2 FYNNEI. Here the CDR3 reads CASIGDRGREKLFF. CDR3 in DNA: TGTGCCAGCATTGGGGACAGGGGGCGTGAAAAACTGTTTTTT.

The genes are TRBV18 and TRBJ1-1; 7 bases are shared with TRBD1. The CDR3 consists of 15 residues. Germline CDR1 and CDR2: KGHSH and LQKENI. Unmatched junction bases numbered 5, after V lost 3 bases and J lost 1 base. DNA for the CDR3: TGTGCCAGCTCACCCTTGACAGGGACGAACACTGAAGCTTTCTTT. This gives the protein CASSPLTGTNTEAFF.

The rearrangement joins TRBV6-6 to TRBJ2-7, with 10 bases that match TRBD2. V was pared by 4 bases and J by 5 bases, with 8 bases of the junction left unmatched. Germline CDR1 is MNHNY and CDR2 is SVGAGI (reference sequence). The CDR3 has 15 residues. The chain's CDR3 is CASSSLAGVVHEQYF. CDR3 nucleotide sequence: TGTGCCAGCAGTTCCCTAGCGGGAGTAGTTCACGAGCAGTACTTC.